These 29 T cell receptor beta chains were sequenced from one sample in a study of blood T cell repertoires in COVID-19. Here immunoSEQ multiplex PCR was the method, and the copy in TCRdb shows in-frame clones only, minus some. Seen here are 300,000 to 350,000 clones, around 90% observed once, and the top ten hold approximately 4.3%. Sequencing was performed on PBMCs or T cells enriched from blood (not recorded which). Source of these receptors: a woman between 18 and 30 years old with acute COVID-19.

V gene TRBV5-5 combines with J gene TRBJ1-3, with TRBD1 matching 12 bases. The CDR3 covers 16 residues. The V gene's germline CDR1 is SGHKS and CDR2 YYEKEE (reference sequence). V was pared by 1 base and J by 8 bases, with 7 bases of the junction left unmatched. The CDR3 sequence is CASSLISGTGGDTIYF. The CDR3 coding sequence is TGTGCCAGCAGCTTGATTTCGGGGACAGGGGGCGACACCATATATTTT.

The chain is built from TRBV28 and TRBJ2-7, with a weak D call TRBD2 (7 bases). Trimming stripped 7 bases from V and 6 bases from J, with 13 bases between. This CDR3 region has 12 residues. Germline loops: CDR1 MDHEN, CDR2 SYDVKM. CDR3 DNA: TGTGCCAGCACCTCTGCGGGGGCCGAGCAGTACTTC. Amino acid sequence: CASTSAGAEQYF.

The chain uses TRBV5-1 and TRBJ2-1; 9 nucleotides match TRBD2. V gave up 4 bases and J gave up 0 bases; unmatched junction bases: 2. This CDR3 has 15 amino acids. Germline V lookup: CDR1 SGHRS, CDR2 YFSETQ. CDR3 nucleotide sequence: TGCGCCAGCAGCCAGCGGGGGGACTCCTACAATGAGCAGTTCTTC. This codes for CASSQRGDSYNEQFF.

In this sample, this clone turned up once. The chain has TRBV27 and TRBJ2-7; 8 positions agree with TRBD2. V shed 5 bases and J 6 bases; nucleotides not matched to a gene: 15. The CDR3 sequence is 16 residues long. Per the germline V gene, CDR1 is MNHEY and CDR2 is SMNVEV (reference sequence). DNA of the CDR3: TGTGCCAGCAGTCCCTTCCCCCAGCGGGAGTTCGGCGAGCAGTACTTC. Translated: CASSPFPQREFGEQYF.

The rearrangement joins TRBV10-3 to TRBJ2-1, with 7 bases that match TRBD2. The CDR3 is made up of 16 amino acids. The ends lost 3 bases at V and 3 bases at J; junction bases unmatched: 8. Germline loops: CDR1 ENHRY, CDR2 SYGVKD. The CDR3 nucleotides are TGTGCCATCAGTGATGCCTTAGCGGGCCTCTACAATGAGCAGTTCTTC. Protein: CAISDALAGLYNEQFF.

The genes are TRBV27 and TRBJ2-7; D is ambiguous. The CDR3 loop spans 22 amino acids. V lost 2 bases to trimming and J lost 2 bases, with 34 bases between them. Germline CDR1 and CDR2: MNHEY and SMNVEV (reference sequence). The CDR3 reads CASSLMAVTLSSPVTSAYEQYF. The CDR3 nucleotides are TGTGCCAGCAGTTTAATGGCGGTCACCCTCAGTTCGCCGGTAACAAGCGCCTACGAGCAGTACTTC.

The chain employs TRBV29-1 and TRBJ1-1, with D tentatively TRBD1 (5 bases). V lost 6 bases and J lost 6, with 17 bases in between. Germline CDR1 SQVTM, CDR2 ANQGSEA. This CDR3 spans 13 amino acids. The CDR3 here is CSVARGGLAEAFF. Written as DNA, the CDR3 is TGCAGCGTGGCCCGGGGGGGACTCGCTGAAGCTTTCTTT.

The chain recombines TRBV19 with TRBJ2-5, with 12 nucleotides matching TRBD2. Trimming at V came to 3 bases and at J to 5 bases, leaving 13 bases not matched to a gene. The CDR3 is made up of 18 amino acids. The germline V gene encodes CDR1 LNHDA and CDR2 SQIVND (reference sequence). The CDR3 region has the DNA TGTGCCAGTAGTATGCTCTCTAGCGGGAGGGTTTGGGCGGAGACCCAGTACTTC. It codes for CASSMLSSGRVWAETQYF. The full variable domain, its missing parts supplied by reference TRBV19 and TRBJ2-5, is DGGITQSPKYLFRKEGQNVTLSCEQNLNHDAMYWYRQDPGQGLRLIYYSQIVNDFQKGDIAEGYSVSREKKESFPLTVTSAQKNPTAFYLCASSMLSSGRVWAETQYFGPGTRLLVL.

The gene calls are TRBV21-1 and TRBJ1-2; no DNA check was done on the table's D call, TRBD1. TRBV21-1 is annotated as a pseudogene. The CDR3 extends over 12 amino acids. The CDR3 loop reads CASSKCRLGYTF. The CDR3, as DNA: TGTGCCAGCAGCAAATGCAGGCTCGGCTACACCTTC.

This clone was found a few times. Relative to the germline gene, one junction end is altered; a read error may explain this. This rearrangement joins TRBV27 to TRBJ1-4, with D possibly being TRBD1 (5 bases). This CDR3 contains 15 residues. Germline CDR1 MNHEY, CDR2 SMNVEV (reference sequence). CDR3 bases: TGTGCCAGCAGCTTATTTACGGGGGATAATGAAAAACTGTTTTTT. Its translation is CASSLFTGDNEKLFF.

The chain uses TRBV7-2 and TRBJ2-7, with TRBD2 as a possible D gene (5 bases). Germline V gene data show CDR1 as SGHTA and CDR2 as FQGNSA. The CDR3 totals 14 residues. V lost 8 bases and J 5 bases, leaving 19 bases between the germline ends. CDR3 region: CASRGGSRSHEQYF. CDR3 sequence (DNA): TGTGCCAGCCGTGGCGGGTCTAGATCCCACGAGCAGTACTTC. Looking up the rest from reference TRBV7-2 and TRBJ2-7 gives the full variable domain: GAGVSQSPSNKVTEKGKDVELRCDPISGHTALYWYRQSLGQGLEFLIYFQGNSAPDKSGLPSDRFSAERTGGSVSTLTIQRTQQEDSAVYLCASRGGSRSHEQYFGPGTRLTVT.

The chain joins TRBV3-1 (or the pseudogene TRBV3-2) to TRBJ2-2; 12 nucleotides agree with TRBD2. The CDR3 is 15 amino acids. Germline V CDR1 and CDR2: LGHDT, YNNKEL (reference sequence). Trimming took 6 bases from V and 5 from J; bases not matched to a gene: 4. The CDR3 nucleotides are TGTGCCAGCAGTCCTGGACTAGCGGGAACCGGGGAGCTGTTTTTT. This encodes CASSPGLAGTGELFF.

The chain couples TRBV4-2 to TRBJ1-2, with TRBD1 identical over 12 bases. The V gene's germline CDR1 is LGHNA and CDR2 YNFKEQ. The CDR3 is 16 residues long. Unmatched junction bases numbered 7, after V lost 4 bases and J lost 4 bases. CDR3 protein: CASSLSGTGGGYGYTF. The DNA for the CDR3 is TGTGCCAGCAGCCTTTCCGGGACAGGGGGCGGCTATGGCTACACCTTC.

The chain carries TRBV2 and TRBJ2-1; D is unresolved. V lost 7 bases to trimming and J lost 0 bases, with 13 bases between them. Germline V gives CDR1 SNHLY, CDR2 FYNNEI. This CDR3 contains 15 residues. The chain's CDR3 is CASKEEWSSYNEQFF. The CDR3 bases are TGTGCCAGCAAAGAGGAATGGAGCTCCTACAATGAGCAGTTCTTC.

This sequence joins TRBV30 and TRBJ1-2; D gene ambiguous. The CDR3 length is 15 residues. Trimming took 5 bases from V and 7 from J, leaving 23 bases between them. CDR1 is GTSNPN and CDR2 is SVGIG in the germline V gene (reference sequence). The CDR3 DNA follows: TGTGCCTGGCGCTTGAAGAGAGGGTTGTACGCTGGCTACACCTTC. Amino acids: CAWRLKRGLYAGYTF. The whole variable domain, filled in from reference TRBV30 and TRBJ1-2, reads SQTIHQWPATLVQPVGSPLSLECTVEGTSNPNLYWYRQAAGRGLQLLFYSVGIGQISSEVPQNLSASRPQDRQFILSSKKLLLSDSGFYLCAWRLKRGLYAGYTFGSGTRLTVV.

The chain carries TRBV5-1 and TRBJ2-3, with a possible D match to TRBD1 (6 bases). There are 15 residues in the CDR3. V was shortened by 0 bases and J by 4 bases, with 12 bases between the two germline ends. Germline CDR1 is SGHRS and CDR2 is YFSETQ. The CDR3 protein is CASSLAGDPSDTQYF. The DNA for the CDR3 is TGCGCCAGCAGCTTGGCAGGGGATCCATCAGATACGCAGTATTTT.

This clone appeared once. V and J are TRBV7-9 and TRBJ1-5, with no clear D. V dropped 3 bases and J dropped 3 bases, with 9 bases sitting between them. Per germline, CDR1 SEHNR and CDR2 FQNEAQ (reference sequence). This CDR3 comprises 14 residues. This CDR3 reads CASSFNSPNQPQHF. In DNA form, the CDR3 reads TGTGCCAGCAGCTTTAACAGCCCCAATCAGCCCCAGCATTTT.

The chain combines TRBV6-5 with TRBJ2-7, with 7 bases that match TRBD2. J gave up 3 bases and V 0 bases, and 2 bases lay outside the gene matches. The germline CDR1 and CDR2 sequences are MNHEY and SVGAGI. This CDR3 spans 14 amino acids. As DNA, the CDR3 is TGTGCCAGCAGTTACTCGCGGGAGAGCTACGAGCAGTACTTC. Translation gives CASSYSRESYEQYF.

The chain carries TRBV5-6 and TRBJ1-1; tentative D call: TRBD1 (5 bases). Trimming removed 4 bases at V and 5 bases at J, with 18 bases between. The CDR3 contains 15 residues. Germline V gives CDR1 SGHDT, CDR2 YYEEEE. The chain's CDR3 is CASSPLGRGGTEAFF. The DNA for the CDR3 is TGTGCCAGCAGCCCACTAGGAAGGGGAGGGACTGAAGCTTTCTTT.

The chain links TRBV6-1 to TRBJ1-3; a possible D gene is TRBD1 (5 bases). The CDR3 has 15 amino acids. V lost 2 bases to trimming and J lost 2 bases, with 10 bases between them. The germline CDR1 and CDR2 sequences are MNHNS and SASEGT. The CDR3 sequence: CASSEHPGAGNTIYF. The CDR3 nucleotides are TGTGCCAGCAGTGAACATCCGGGGGCTGGAAACACCATATATTTT.

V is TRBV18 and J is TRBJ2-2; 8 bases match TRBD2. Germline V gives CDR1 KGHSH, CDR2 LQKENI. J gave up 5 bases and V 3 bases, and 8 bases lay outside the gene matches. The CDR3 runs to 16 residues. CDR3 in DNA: TGTGCCAGCTCACCTTATGCGGGAGGTATGACCGGGGAGCTGTTTTTT. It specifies CASSPYAGGMTGELFF.

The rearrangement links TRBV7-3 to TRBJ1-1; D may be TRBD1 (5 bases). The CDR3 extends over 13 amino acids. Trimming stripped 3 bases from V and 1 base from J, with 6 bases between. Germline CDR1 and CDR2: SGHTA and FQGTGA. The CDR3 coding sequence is TGTGCCAGCAGCTTCGGGGGGAACACTGAAGCTTTCTTT. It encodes CASSFGGNTEAFF.

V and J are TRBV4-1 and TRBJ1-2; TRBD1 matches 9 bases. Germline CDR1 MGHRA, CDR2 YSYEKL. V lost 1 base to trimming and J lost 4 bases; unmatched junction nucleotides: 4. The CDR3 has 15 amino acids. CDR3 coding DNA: TGCGCCAGCAGCCAAGGGACAGGGGATGGCTATGGCTACACCTTC. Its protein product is CASSQGTGDGYGYTF.

The CDR3 sequence: CASSPSPLTGVPLLNSPLHF. DNA for the CDR3: TGTGCCAGCAGCCCCTCGCCCCTTACAGGGGTCCCCCTACTAAATTCACCCCTCCACTTT. The V call is TRBV27, the J call TRBJ1-6, with 7 nucleotides matching TRBD1. V lost 6 bases to trimming and J lost 7 bases; unmatched junction nucleotides: 24. This CDR3 spans 20 amino acids. Germline loops: CDR1 MNHEY, CDR2 SMNVEV (reference sequence).

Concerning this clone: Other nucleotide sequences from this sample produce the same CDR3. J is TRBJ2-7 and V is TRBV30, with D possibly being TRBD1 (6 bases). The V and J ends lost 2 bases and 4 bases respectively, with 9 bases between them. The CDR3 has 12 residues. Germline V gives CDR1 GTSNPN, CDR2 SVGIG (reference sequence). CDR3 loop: CAWSSTGYEQYF. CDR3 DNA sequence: TGTGCCTGGAGTAGCACAGGGTACGAGCAGTACTTC. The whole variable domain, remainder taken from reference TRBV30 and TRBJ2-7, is SQTIHQWPATLVQPVGSPLSLECTVEGTSNPNLYWYRQAAGRGLQLLFYSVGIGQISSEVPQNLSASRPQDRQFILSSKKLLLSDSGFYLCAWSSTGYEQYFGPGTRLTVT.

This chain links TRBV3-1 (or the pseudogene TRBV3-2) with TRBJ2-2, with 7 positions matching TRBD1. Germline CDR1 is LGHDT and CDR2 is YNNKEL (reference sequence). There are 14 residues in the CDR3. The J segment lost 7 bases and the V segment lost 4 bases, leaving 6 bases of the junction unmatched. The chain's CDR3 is CASSRKGAGGELFF. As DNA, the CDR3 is TGTGCCAGCAGCCGGAAGGGGGCTGGCGGGGAGCTGTTTTTT.

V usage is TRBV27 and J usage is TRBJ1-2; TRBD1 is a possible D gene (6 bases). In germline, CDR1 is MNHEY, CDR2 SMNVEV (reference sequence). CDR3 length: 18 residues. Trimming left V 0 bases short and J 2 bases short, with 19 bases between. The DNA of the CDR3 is TGTGCCAGCAGTTTATCCGTTACACAGGGAGGGGAAAACTATGGCTACACCTTC. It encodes CASSLSVTQGGENYGYTF.

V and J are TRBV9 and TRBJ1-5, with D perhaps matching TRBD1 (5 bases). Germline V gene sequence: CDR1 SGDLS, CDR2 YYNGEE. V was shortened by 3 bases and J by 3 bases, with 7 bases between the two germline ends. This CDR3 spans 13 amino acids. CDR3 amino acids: CASSGGLNQPQHF. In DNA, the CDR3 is TGTGCCAGCAGCGGGGGCCTCAATCAGCCCCAGCATTTT.

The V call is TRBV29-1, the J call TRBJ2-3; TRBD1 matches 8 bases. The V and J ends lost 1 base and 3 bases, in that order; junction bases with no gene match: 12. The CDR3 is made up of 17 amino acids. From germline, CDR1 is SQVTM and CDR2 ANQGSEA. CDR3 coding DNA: TGCAGCGTTGAAGTCGTGCCGGACAGGGTGAGGACAGATACGCAGTATTTT. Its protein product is CSVEVVPDRVRTDTQYF.